This T cell receptor (beta chain) was identified in a study of T cells after yellow fever vaccination. This clonotype has only a few counts. A universal primer site and UMIs were added as TCR cDNA was made by 5'RACE template switching. TCRdb re-analysed the 5' RACE reads in MiXCR, keeping a single row per CDR3 protein. The table lists approximately 260,000 distinct CDR3 sequences, 10% to 15% of them singletons, with roughly 0.5% in the top ten. V was pared by 0 bases and J by 0 bases, with 10 bases between. CDR3 length equals 16 residues. Germline V lookup: CDR1 SGHNT, CDR2 YYREEE (reference sequence).

This chain joins TRBV5-4 and TRBJ2-1; tentative D call: TRBD2 (6 bases). The TCR was taken from a man under 40 who received the YFV17D yellow fever vaccine. Sequences were derived from CD4+ T cells sorted from PBMCs, sampled 45 days after the yellow fever booster vaccination. CDR3 in amino acids: CASSLGAGSSYNEQFF. Written as DNA, the CDR3 is TGTGCCAGCAGCTTGGGGGCCGGGAGCTCCTACAATGAGCAGTTCTTC.